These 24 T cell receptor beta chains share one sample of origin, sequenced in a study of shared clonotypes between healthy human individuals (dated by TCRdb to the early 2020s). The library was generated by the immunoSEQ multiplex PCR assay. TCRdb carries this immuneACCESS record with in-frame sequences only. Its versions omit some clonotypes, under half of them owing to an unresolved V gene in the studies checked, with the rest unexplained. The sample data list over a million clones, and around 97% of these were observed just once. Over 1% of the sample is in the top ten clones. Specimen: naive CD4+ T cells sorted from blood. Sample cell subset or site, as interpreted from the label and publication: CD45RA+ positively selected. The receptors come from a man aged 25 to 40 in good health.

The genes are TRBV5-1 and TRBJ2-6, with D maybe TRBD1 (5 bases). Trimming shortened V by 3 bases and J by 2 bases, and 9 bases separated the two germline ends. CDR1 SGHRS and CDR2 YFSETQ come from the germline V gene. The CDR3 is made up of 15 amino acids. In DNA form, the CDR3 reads TGCGCCAGCAGCTCCTTACAGGCTGGGGCCAACGTCCTGACTTTC. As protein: CASSSLQAGANVLTF.

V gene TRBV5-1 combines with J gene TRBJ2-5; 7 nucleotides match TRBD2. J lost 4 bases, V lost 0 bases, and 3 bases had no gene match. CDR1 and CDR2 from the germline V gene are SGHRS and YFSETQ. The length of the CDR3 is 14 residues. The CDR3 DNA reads TGCGCCAGCAGCTTGGCGGCGGGAGCAGAGACCCAGTACTTC. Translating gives CASSLAAGAETQYF.

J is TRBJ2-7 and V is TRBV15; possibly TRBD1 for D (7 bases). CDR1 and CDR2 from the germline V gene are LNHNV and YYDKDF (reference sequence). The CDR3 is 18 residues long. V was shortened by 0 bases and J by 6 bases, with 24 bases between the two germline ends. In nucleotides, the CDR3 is TGTGCCACCAGCAGAGATTATGGACAGGTTCGACTAGTTGGCGAGCAGTACTTC. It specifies CATSRDYGQVRLVGEQYF.

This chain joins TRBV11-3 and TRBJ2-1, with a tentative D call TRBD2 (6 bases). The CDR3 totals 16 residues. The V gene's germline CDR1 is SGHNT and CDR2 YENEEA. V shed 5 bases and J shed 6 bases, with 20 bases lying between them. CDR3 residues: CASSLRGVGSANEQFF. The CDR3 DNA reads TGTGCCAGCAGCCTCCGCGGGGTCGGGAGTGCCAATGAGCAGTTCTTC. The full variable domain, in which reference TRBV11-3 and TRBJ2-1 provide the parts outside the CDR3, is EAGVVQSPRYKIIEKKQPVAFWCNPISGHNTLYWYLQNLGQGPELLIRYENEEAVDDSQLPKDRFSAERLKGVDSTLKIQPAELGDSAVYLCASSLRGVGSANEQFFGPGTRLTVL.

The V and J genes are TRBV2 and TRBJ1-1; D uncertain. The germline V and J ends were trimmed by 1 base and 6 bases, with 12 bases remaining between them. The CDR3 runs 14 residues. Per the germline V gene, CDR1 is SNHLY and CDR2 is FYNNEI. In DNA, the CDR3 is TGTGCCAGCAGTGAAGTAGGACGGACCGCTGAAGCTTTCTTT. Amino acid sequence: CASSEVGRTAEAFF.

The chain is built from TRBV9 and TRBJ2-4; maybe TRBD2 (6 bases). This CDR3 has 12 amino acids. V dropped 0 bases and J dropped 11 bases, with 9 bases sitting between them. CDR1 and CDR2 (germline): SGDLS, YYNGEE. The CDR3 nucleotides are TGTGCCAGCAGCGTAGAGCCGGGGGTTCAGTACTTC. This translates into CASSVEPGVQYF. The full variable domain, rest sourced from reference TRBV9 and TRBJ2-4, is DSGVTQTPKHLITATGQRVTLRCSPRSGDLSVYWYQQSLDQGLQFLIQYYNGEERAKGNILERFSAQQFPDLHSELNLSSLELGDSALYFCASSVEPGVQYFGAGTRLSVL.

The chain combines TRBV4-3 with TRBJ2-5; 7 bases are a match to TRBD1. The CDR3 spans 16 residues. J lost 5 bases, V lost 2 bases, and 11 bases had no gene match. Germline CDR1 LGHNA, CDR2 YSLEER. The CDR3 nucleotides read TGCGCCAGCAGCCAACAGACAGGGCCCGCCAGGGAGACCCAGTACTTC. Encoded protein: CASSQQTGPARETQYF.

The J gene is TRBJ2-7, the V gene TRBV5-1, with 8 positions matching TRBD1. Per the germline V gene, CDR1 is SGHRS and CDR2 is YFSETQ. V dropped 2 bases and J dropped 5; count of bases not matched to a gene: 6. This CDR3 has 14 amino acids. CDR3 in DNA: TGCGCCAGCAGCTTTTCTGGACAGGGTAACGAGCAGTACTTC. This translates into CASSFSGQGNEQYF.

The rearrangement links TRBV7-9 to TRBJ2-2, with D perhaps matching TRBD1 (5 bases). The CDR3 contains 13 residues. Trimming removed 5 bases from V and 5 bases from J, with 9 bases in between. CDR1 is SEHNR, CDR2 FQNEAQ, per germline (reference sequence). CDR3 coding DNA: TGTGCCAGCAGCCGACAGCTTACCGGGGAGCTGTTTTTT. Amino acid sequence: CASSRQLTGELFF.

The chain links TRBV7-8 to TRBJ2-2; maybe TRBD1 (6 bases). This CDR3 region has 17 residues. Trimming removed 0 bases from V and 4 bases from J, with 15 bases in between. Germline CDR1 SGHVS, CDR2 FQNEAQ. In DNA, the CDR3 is TGTGCCAGCAGCTTAGCGCCGGTGGCAGGGGTCACCGGGGAGCTGTTTTTT. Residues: CASSLAPVAGVTGELFF.

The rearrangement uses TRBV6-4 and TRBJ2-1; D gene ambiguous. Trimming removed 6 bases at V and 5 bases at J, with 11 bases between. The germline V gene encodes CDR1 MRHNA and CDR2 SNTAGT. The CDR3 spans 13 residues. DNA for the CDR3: TGTGCCAGCAGCGTAAAAGCTGACAATGAGCAGTTCTTC. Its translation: CASSVKADNEQFF.

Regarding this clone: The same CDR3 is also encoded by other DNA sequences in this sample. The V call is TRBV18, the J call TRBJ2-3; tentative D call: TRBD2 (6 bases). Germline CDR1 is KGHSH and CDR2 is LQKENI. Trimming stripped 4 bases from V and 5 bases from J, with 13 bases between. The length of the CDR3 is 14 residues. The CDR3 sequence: CASSRTSSEDTQYF. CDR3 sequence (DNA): TGTGCCAGCTCACGAACTAGCAGCGAAGATACGCAGTATTTT.

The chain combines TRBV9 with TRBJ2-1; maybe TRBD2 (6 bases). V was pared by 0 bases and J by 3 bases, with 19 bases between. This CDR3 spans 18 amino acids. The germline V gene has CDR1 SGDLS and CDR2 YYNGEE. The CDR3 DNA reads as TGTGCCAGCAGCGTAGCCATTCCCTCGGGACTGGACTACAATGAGCAGTTCTTC. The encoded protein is CASSVAIPSGLDYNEQFF.

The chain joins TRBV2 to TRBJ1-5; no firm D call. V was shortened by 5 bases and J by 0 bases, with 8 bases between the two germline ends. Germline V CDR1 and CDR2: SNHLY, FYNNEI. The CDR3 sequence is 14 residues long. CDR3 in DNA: TGTGCCAGCAGTCTTCTCTATAGCAATCAGCCCCAGCATTTT. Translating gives CASSLLYSNQPQHF.

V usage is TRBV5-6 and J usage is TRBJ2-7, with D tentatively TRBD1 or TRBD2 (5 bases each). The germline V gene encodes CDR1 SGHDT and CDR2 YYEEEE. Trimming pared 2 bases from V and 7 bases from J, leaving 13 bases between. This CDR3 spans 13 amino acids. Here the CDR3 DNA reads TGTGCCAGCAGCTTTCCAGGGAGTCGGGAGCAGTACTTC. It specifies CASSFPGSREQYF.

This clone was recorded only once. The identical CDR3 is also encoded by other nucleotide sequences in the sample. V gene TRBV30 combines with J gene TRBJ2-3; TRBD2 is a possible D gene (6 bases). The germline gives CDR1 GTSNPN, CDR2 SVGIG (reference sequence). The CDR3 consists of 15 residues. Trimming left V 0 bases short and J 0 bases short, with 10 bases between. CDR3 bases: TGTGCCTGGAGTGTACTGGGAGGTAGCACAGATACGCAGTATTTT. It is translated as CAWSVLGGSTDTQYF.

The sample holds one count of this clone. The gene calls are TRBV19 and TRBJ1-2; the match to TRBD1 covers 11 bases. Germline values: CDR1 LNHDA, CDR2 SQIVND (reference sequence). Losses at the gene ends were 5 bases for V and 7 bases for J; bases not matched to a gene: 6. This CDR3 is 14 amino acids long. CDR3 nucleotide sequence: TGTGCCAGTAGTCGCGGACAGGGGGCAAGTGGCTACACCTTC. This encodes CASSRGQGASGYTF.

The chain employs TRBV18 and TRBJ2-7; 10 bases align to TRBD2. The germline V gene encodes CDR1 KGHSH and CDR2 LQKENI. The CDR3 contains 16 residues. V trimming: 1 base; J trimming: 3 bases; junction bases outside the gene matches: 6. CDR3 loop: CASSPRTSGGVYEQYF. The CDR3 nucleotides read TGTGCCAGCTCACCACGGACTAGCGGAGGGGTCTACGAGCAGTACTTC.

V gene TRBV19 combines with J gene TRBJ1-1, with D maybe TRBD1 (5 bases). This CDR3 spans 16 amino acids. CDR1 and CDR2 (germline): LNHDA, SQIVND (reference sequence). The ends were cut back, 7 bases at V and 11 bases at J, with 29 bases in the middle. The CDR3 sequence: CASKGRQGGFSVNAFF. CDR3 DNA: TGTGCCAGTAAGGGGAGACAAGGAGGGTTTTCGGTGAACGCTTTCTTT.

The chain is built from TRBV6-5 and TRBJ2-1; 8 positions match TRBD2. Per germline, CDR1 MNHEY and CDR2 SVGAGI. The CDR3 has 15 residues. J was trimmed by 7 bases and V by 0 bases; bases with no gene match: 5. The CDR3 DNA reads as TGTGCCAGCAGTTACTCTAGCGGGATGTTGAATGAGCAGTTCTTC. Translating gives CASSYSSGMLNEQFF.

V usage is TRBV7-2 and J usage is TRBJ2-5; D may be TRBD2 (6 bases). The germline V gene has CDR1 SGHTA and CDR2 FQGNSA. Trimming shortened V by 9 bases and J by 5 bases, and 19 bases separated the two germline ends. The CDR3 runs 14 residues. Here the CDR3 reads CARGARRAGETQYF. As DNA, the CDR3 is TGTGCCAGAGGAGCTAGGAGGGCCGGGGAGACCCAGTACTTC.

The CDR3 loop reads CASTVTAPYGYTF. CDR3 nucleotide sequence: TGTGCCAGCACCGTGACGGCCCCCTATGGCTACACCTTC. The chain combines TRBV28 with TRBJ1-2; D unresolved. The germline V and J ends were trimmed by 7 bases and 4 bases, with 13 bases remaining between them. CDR3 size: 13 residues. Germline V gene sequence: CDR1 MDHEN, CDR2 SYDVKM.

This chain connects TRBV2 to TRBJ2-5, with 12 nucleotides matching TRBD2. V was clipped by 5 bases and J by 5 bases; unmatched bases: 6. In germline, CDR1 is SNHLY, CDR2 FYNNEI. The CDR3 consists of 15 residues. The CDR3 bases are TGTGCCAGCAGTCGGACTAGCGGGGTGGGGGAGACCCAGTACTTC. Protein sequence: CASSRTSGVGETQYF.

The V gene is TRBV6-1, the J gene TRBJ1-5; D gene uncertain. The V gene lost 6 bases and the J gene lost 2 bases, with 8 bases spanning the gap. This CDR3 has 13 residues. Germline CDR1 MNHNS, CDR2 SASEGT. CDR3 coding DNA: TGTGCCAGCAGGATGGTAGGCAATCAGCCCCAGCATTTT. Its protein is CASRMVGNQPQHF.